Listed below are T cell receptor beta chains from one sample, sequenced in a study of identical twins. TCRdb reprocessed the 5' RACE reads via MiXCR and lists one record per CDR3 protein. In the table there are fewer than 350,000 distinct CDR3 sequences, 6.5% to 9.5% of which are singletons. This same sample was also part of a study on yellow fever vaccine responses in identical twins.

Specimen: memory (CD45RO+) T cells sorted from blood. The receptors come from a woman aged 18-35 years in good health. Each CDR3 is given with its conserved first and last residue. D genes are given only for firm matches. The size field is filled for only some rows; it gives once, few, many or a size class.

v_call: TRBV29-1
d_call: TRBD2
j_call: TRBJ2-3
clone_size: .
cdr3_nt: TGCAGCGTTAGGGGCGGGAGGTTCACAGATACGCAGTATTTT
cdr3_aa: CSVRGGRFTDTQYF

v_call: TRBV28
d_call: .
j_call: TRBJ2-7
clone_size: many
cdr3_nt: TGTGCCAGCAGTTTCGGCAACAGGTACGCATCCTACGAGCAGTACTTC
cdr3_aa: CASSFGNRYASYEQYF

v_call: TRBV28
d_call: .
j_call: TRBJ1-1
clone_size: few
cdr3_nt: TGTGCCAGCAGTGACCCGGGCACTGAAGCTTTCTTT
cdr3_aa: CASSDPGTEAFF

v_call: TRBV5-1
d_call: TRBD1
j_call: TRBJ2-1
clone_size: many
cdr3_nt: TGCGCCAGCAGCATGGGGACAGGGGTCCACAATGAGCAGTTCTTC
cdr3_aa: CASSMGTGVHNEQFF

v_call: TRBV6-1
d_call: TRBD2
j_call: TRBJ2-1
clone_size: .
cdr3_nt: TGTGCCAGCGCATCTAGCGGGAGGTCTATATACAATGAGCAGTTCTTC
cdr3_aa: CASASSGRSIYNEQFF

v_call: TRBV20-1
d_call: TRBD1
j_call: TRBJ2-7
clone_size: many
cdr3_nt: TGCAGTGTGCAGGGGGTGTCCTACGAGCAGTACTTC
cdr3_aa: CSVQGVSYEQYF

v_call: TRBV5-1
d_call: .
j_call: TRBJ1-1
clone_size: few
cdr3_nt: TGCGCCAGCAGCTTACCCCCAGGGCGGGGGACTGAAGCTTTCTTT
cdr3_aa: CASSLPPGRGTEAFF

v_call: TRBV6-5
d_call: .
j_call: TRBJ2-5
clone_size: .
cdr3_nt: TGTGCCAGCAGTTACTCGAGAGTGGAGACCCAGTACTTC
cdr3_aa: CASSYSRVETQYF

v_call: TRBV7-8
d_call: TRBD2
j_call: TRBJ2-5
clone_size: few
cdr3_nt: TGTGCCAGCAGCCCCGGACGGTTGGCTAGCGGGAAACAAAGGGAGACCCAGTACTTC
cdr3_aa: CASSPGRLASGKQRETQYF

v_call: TRBV9
d_call: .
j_call: TRBJ1-4
clone_size: .
cdr3_nt: TGTGCCAGCAGCCCCAGCGTGGGGACAATCAGGGAAAAACTGTTTTTT
cdr3_aa: CASSPSVGTIREKLFF

v_call: TRBV6-1
d_call: .
j_call: TRBJ1-2
clone_size: many
cdr3_nt: TGTGCCAGCAGTCCGCGGGCGGACGGGAATCGGATGGAAAAATTC
cdr3_aa: CASSPRADGNRMEKF

v_call: TRBV6-1
d_call: .
j_call: TRBJ2-1
clone_size: .
cdr3_nt: TGTGCCAGCAGCCTAGGGACGGAGTACAATGAGCAGTTCTTC
cdr3_aa: CASSLGTEYNEQFF

v_call: TRBV7-2
d_call: .
j_call: TRBJ2-5
clone_size: few
cdr3_nt: TGTGCCAGCAGCCGTCCACCCAATACAGGGCGGGAGACCCAGTACTTC
cdr3_aa: CASSRPPNTGRETQYF

v_call: TRBV6-1
d_call: .
j_call: TRBJ2-1
clone_size: few
cdr3_nt: TGTGCCAGCAGTGAAATCATCTACCGGGTGACGAGCTCCTACAATGAGCAGTTCTTC
cdr3_aa: CASSEIIYRVTSSYNEQFF

v_call: TRBV12-3/TRBV12-4
d_call: TRBD1
j_call: TRBJ2-5
clone_size: few
cdr3_nt: TGTGCCAGCAGTTTTGGGACAGGGCTACAAGAGACCCAGTACTTC
cdr3_aa: CASSFGTGLQETQYF

v_call: TRBV3-1
d_call: .
j_call: TRBJ2-1
clone_size: .
cdr3_nt: TGTGCCAGCAGCGGACTCAGCAGGGGTAGCAATGAGCAGTTCTTC
cdr3_aa: CASSGLSRGSNEQFF

v_call: TRBV7-9
d_call: TRBD2
j_call: TRBJ2-3
clone_size: many
cdr3_nt: TGTGCCAGCAGCTCGGGACTAGCGGGGGCCACAGATACGCAGTATTTT
cdr3_aa: CASSSGLAGATDTQYF

v_call: TRBV6-1
d_call: TRBD2
j_call: TRBJ2-3
clone_size: .
cdr3_nt: TGTGCCAGCATGAGCGGGGGGTTCCCCACAGATACGCAGTATTTT
cdr3_aa: CASMSGGFPTDTQYF

v_call: TRBV7-2
d_call: .
j_call: TRBJ2-3
clone_size: few
cdr3_nt: TGTGCCAGCAGCACGGGACTCCACCAGTATTTT
cdr3_aa: CASSTGLHQYF

v_call: TRBV7-3
d_call: .
j_call: TRBJ2-1
clone_size: few
cdr3_nt: TGTGCCAGCAGCTCCCATAGGGGAGAGCAGTTCTTC
cdr3_aa: CASSSHRGEQFF

v_call: TRBV5-8
d_call: TRBD1
j_call: TRBJ2-1
clone_size: few
cdr3_nt: TGTGCCAGCAGCTCTCCGGGACAGGGAGGCAATGAGCAGTTCTTC
cdr3_aa: CASSSPGQGGNEQFF

v_call: TRBV27
d_call: TRBD2
j_call: TRBJ2-1
clone_size: few
cdr3_nt: TGTGCCAGCAGTTTTCGGACTAGCGGGGTAGATGAGCAGTTCTTC
cdr3_aa: CASSFRTSGVDEQFF

v_call: TRBV6-2/TRBV6-3
d_call: .
j_call: TRBJ2-1
clone_size: few
cdr3_nt: TGTGCCAGCAGTCCGCAGGAGGGCTACAATGAGCAGTTCTTC
cdr3_aa: CASSPQEGYNEQFF

v_call: TRBV29-1
d_call: TRBD1
j_call: TRBJ2-7
clone_size: .
cdr3_nt: TGCAGCGGACGGGACAGGGCGTCCTACGAGCAGTACTTC
cdr3_aa: CSGRDRASYEQYF

v_call: TRBV24-1
d_call: TRBD2
j_call: TRBJ2-1
clone_size: few
cdr3_nt: TGTGCCACCAGTGATTTGCGGGTTGGACTAGCGGGTTTTAATGAGCAGTTCTTC
cdr3_aa: CATSDLRVGLAGFNEQFF

v_call: TRBV5-5
d_call: TRBD1
j_call: TRBJ2-7
clone_size: few
cdr3_nt: TGTGCCAGCAGCTTGGCCCGAGGGACAGTAAGCTCCTACGAGCAGTACTTC
cdr3_aa: CASSLARGTVSSYEQYF

v_call: TRBV12-3/TRBV12-4
d_call: TRBD1
j_call: TRBJ1-5
clone_size: many
cdr3_nt: TGTGCCAGCAGACGCGGACAGGGGGGCAATCAGCCCCAGCATTTT
cdr3_aa: CASRRGQGGNQPQHF

v_call: TRBV4-2
d_call: .
j_call: TRBJ1-2
clone_size: many
cdr3_nt: TGTGCCAGCAGCCAAGAGGCGGGGGGCGGCTATCTAGGTGGCTACACCTTC
cdr3_aa: CASSQEAGGGYLGGYTF

v_call: TRBV28
d_call: .
j_call: TRBJ2-1
clone_size: .
cdr3_nt: TGTGCCAGCAGCGAAAGAAGTTGGACTAACGACGGAAACAATGAGCAGTTCTTC
cdr3_aa: CASSERSWTNDGNNEQFF

v_call: TRBV20-1
d_call: .
j_call: TRBJ2-3
clone_size: .
cdr3_nt: TGCAGTGCTAGAGTTGGGGGCTCTGGGTATACGCAGTATTTT
cdr3_aa: CSARVGGSGYTQYF

v_call: TRBV6-1
d_call: .
j_call: TRBJ1-5
clone_size: .
cdr3_nt: TGTGCCAGCAGTGGCCCCGGACTGATCAATCAGCCCCAGCATTTT
cdr3_aa: CASSGPGLINQPQHF

v_call: TRBV2
d_call: .
j_call: TRBJ2-1
clone_size: .
cdr3_nt: TGTGCCAGCAGTACGACCATTAGCTCCTACAATGAGCAGTTCTTC
cdr3_aa: CASSTTISSYNEQFF

v_call: TRBV20-1
d_call: .
j_call: TRBJ2-1
clone_size: many
cdr3_nt: TGCAGTGCTAGTCTGGGGACCAGTAACAATGAGCAGTTCTTC
cdr3_aa: CSASLGTSNNEQFF

v_call: TRBV12-3/TRBV12-4
d_call: TRBD1
j_call: TRBJ2-3
clone_size: .
cdr3_nt: TGTGCCAGCAGTAGAGGACAGGGAACGCAGTATTTT
cdr3_aa: CASSRGQGTQYF

v_call: TRBV20-1
d_call: TRBD2
j_call: TRBJ2-3
clone_size: many
cdr3_nt: TGCAGTGCCAAGACTAGCGGGGACACAGATACGCAGTATTTT
cdr3_aa: CSAKTSGDTDTQYF

v_call: TRBV5-6
d_call: .
j_call: TRBJ1-5
clone_size: .
cdr3_nt: TGTGCCAGCAGCACGAACAGGGTAGGCAATCAGCCCCAGCATTTT
cdr3_aa: CASSTNRVGNQPQHF

v_call: TRBV12-3/TRBV12-4
d_call: .
j_call: TRBJ2-4
clone_size: many
cdr3_nt: TGTGCCAGCAGTGAAACAGGGCTTGGGGCCAAAAACATTCAGTACTTC
cdr3_aa: CASSETGLGAKNIQYF

v_call: TRBV12-3/TRBV12-4
d_call: .
j_call: TRBJ1-4
clone_size: many
cdr3_nt: TGTGCCAGCTCGGGGAATGAAAAACTGTTTTTT
cdr3_aa: CASSGNEKLFF

v_call: TRBV15
d_call: .
j_call: TRBJ2-5
clone_size: few
cdr3_nt: TGTGCCACCAGCAGAGATGCCCTCCAAGAGACCCAGTACTTC
cdr3_aa: CATSRDALQETQYF

v_call: TRBV5-6
d_call: .
j_call: TRBJ2-5
clone_size: many
cdr3_nt: TGTGCCAGCAGCTTGATTTCGGTGTTTACGAAAAGAGAGACCCAGTACTTC
cdr3_aa: CASSLISVFTKRETQYF

v_call: TRBV6-5
d_call: .
j_call: TRBJ1-1
clone_size: .
cdr3_nt: TGTGCCAGCAAAAGAGACACTGAAGCTTTCTTT
cdr3_aa: CASKRDTEAFF

v_call: TRBV27
d_call: .
j_call: TRBJ1-6
clone_size: many
cdr3_nt: TGTGCCAATGCAGAGACCCCTCATTCACCCCTCCACTTT
cdr3_aa: CANAETPHSPLHF

v_call: TRBV29-1
d_call: .
j_call: TRBJ2-1
clone_size: many
cdr3_nt: TGCAGCGTCGCAGAGGGGCGGGCCTCCTACAATGAGCAGTTCTTC
cdr3_aa: CSVAEGRASYNEQFF

v_call: TRBV9
d_call: .
j_call: TRBJ2-2
clone_size: .
cdr3_nt: TGTGCCAGCAGCGTAGGGCTGGATCACACCGGGGAGCTGTTTTTT
cdr3_aa: CASSVGLDHTGELFF

v_call: TRBV2
d_call: .
j_call: TRBJ2-7
clone_size: .
cdr3_nt: TGTGCCAGCAGTGAGCGGAGGGTGACCTACGAGCAGTACTTC
cdr3_aa: CASSERRVTYEQYF

v_call: TRBV28
d_call: .
j_call: TRBJ1-2
clone_size: .
cdr3_nt: TGTGCCAGCAGTTTATCCCACACGAACTATGGCTACACCTTC
cdr3_aa: CASSLSHTNYGYTF

v_call: TRBV12-3/TRBV12-4
d_call: .
j_call: TRBJ2-7
clone_size: many
cdr3_nt: TGTGCCAGCAGTCGGACCCACTACGAGCAGTACTTC
cdr3_aa: CASSRTHYEQYF

v_call: TRBV19
d_call: .
j_call: TRBJ2-1
clone_size: .
cdr3_nt: TGTGCCAGTAAGGAGGGGTCCTACAATGAGCAGTTCTTC
cdr3_aa: CASKEGSYNEQFF

v_call: TRBV11-2
d_call: .
j_call: TRBJ1-1
clone_size: few
cdr3_nt: TGTGCCAGCAGCGCCCCGAACAGTGGGGCTTTCTTT
cdr3_aa: CASSAPNSGAFF

v_call: TRBV6-1
d_call: .
j_call: TRBJ1-1
clone_size: many
cdr3_nt: TGTTTAAAGAAGACGAGCATGAACACTGAAGCTTTCTTT
cdr3_aa: CLKKTSMNTEAFF

v_call: TRBV20-1
d_call: .
j_call: TRBJ1-6
clone_size: few
cdr3_nt: TGCAGTGCTAGAGATCGAACCCAGGACAGTTCACCCCTCCACTTT
cdr3_aa: CSARDRTQDSSPLHF

v_call: TRBV7-2
d_call: .
j_call: TRBJ2-2
clone_size: few
cdr3_nt: TGTGCCAGCAGCCCACGGTGGTGGGGTGACGACACCGGGGAGCTGTTTTTT
cdr3_aa: CASSPRWWGDDTGELFF

v_call: TRBV6-1
d_call: .
j_call: TRBJ2-1
clone_size: many
cdr3_nt: TGTGCCAGCAGTGACGGCTCGGGCTCCTACAATGAGCAGTTCTTC
cdr3_aa: CASSDGSGSYNEQFF

v_call: TRBV6-5
d_call: .
j_call: TRBJ2-1
clone_size: many
cdr3_nt: TGTGCCAGCAGTTACGAAAGAGACAGTGAGCAGTTCTTC
cdr3_aa: CASSYERDSEQFF